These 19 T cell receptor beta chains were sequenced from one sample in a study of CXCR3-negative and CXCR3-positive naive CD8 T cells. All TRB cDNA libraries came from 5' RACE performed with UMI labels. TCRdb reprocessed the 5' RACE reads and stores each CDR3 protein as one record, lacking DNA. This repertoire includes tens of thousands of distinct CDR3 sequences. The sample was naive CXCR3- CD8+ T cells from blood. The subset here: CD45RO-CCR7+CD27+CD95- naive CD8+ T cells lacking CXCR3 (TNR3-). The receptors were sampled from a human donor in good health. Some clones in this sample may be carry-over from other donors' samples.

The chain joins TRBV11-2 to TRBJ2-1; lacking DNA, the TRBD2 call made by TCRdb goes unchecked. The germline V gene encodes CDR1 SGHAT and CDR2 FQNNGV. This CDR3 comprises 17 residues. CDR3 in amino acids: CASSRGTSGGAYNEQFF.

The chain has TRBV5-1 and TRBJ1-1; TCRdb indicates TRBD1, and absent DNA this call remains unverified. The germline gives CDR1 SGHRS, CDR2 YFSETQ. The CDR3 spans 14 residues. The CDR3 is CASRWTGSDTEAFF.

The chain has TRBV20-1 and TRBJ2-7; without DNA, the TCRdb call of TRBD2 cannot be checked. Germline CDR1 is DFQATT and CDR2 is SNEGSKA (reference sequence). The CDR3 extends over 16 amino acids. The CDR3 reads CSATSTERGETYEQYF.

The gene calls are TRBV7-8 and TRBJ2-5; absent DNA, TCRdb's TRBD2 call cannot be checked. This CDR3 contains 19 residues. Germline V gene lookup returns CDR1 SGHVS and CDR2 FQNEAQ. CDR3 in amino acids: CASSSFVLAGGTHQETQYF.

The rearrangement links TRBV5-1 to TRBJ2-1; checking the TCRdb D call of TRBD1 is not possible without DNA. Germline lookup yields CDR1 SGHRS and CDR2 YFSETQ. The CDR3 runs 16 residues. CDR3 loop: CASSLDGGPPVNEQFF.

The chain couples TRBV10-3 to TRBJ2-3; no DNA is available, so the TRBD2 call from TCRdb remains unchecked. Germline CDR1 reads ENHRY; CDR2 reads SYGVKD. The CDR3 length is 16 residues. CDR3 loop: CAISATSGGNTDTQYF.

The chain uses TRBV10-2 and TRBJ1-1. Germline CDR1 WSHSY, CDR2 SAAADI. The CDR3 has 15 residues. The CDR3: CASSDWVSGNTEAFF.

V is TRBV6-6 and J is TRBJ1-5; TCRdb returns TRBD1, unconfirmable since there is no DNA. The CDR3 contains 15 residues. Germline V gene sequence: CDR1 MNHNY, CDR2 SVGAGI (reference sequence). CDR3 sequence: CASSAGFRDNQPQHF.

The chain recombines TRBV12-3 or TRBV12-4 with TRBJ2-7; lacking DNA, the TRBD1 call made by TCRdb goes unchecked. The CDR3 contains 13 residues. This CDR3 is CASPTGDPYEQYF.

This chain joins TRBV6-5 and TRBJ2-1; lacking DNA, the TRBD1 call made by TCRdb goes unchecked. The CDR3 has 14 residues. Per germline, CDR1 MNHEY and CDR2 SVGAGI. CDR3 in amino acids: CASSRISGYNEQFF.

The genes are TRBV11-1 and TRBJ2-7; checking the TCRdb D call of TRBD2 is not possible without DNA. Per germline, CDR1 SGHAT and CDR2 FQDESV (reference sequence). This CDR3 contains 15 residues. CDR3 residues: CASSFGREAPYEQYF.

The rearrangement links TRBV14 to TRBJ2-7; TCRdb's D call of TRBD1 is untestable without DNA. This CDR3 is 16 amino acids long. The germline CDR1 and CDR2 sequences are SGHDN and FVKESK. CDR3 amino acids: CASSPDRDRGFYEQYF.

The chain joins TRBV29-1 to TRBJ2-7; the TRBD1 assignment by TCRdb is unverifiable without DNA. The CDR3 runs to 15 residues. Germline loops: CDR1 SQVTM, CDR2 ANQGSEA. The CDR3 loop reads CSARGGSEANYEQYF.

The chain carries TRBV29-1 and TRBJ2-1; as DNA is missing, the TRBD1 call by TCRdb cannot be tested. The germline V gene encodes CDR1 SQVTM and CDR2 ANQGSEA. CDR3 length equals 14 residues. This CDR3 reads CSVEPETAYNEQFF.

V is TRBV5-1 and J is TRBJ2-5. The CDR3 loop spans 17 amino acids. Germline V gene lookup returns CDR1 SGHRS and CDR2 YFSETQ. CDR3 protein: CASSWPQDGVLQETQYF.

CDR3 sequence reads: CASSLAAGLTYNEQFF. V is TRBV7-9 and J is TRBJ2-1; TCRdb's D gene call, TRBD2, goes unchecked for lack of DNA. CDR1 and CDR2 (germline): SEHNR, FQNEAQ (reference sequence). The CDR3 spans 16 residues. Using reference TRBV7-9 and TRBJ2-1 for the parts outside the CDR3, the full variable domain is DTGVSQNPRHKITKRGQNVTFRCDPISEHNRLYWYRQTLGQGPEFLTYFQNEAQLEKSRLLSDRFSAERPKGSFSTLEIQRTEQGDSAMYLCASSLAAGLTYNEQFFGPGTRLTVL.

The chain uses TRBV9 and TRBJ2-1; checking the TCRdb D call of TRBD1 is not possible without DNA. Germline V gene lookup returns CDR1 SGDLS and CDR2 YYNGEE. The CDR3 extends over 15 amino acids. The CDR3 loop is CASSDRQGYYNEQFF.

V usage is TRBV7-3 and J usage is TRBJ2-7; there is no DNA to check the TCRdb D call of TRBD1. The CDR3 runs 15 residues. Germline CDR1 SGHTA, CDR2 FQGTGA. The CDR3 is CASSFGAGGPYEQYF. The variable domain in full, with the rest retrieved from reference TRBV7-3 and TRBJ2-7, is GAGVSQTPSNKVTEKGKYVELRCDPISGHTALYWYRQSLGQGPEFLIYFQGTGAADDSGLPNDRFFAVRPEGSVSTLKIQRTERGDSAVYLCASSFGAGGPYEQYFGPGTRLTVT.

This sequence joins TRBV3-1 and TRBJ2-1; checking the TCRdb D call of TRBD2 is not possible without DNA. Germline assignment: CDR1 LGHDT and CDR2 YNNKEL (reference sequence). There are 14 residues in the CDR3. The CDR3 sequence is CASSRSRLGNEQFF.